The clone carrying this TCR beta chain has a single count. Its antigen is currently unknown. These data come from a study of cytomegalovirus exposure and HLA in healthy donors. Study-wide results and limits: Researchers had no immune exposure information except CMV serostatus available.

Researchers ran the PCR with 60 Vbeta and 13 Jbeta primers. Repertoires were generated with immunoSEQ multiplex PCR, while TCRdb's copy carries only in-frame clones and drops some. This table has under 110,000 clones, 60% to 75% appearing once. The sequence derives from a woman aged 40 to 49 in good health and CMV-seronegative. The sample was PBMCs.

In nucleotides, the CDR3 is TGTGCCAGCAGCTTAACGGGACAGGGTAATATAAACCTTGAGTACTTC. This translates into CASSLTGQGNINLEYF. The chain employs TRBV7-8 and TRBJ2-7, with 9 bases fitting TRBD1. V shed 2 bases and J 11 bases; nucleotides not matched to a gene: 16. The CDR3 sequence is 16 residues long. Germline-derived CDR1 and CDR2 are SGHVS and FQNEAQ.